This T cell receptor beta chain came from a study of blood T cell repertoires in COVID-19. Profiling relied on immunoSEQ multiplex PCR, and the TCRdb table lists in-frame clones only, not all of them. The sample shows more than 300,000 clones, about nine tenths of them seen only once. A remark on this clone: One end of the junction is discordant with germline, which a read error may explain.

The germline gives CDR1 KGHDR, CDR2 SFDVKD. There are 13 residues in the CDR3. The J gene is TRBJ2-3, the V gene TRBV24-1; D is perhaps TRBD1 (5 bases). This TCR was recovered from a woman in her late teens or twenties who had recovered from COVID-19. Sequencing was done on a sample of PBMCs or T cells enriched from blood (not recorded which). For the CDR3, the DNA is TGTGCCACCAGTAACGTTTTGACAGAGACGCAGTATTTT. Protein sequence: CATSNVLTETQYF.